This T cell receptor (beta chain) was observed in a study of beta chain features in type 1 diabetes. The study's findings and limits: Type 1 diabetes patients had TCRB CDR3s that were shorter (moderately but significantly so) in all four CD4+ subsets. Lower insertion and higher deletion counts appeared at VDJ junctions in type 1 diabetes patients.

Sorted cells reached over 95% purity in every population. Between the trimmed V and J ends, which lost 6 bases and 6 bases, there was a span of 11 bases. The CDR3 length is 12 residues. In germline, CDR1 is SGHVS, CDR2 FNYEAQ. Since all of the isolated RNA was reverse transcribed, expressed TCRB transcripts were what got sequenced. Clones were sequenced by immunoSEQ multiplex PCR, and TCRdb holds only the in-frame ones, with some missing. The sample records about 450,000 clones, roughly 10% being singletons. As to this clone: Its target is unknown.

The chain uses TRBV7-6 and TRBJ1-2; D remains unclear. The receptor was derived from a woman aged 18-35 years in good health. The specimen was naive CD4+ T cells from blood. The DNA of the CDR3 is TGTGCCAGCAGGGCCTTGGCTCATGGCTACACCTTC. Protein: CASRALAHGYTF.